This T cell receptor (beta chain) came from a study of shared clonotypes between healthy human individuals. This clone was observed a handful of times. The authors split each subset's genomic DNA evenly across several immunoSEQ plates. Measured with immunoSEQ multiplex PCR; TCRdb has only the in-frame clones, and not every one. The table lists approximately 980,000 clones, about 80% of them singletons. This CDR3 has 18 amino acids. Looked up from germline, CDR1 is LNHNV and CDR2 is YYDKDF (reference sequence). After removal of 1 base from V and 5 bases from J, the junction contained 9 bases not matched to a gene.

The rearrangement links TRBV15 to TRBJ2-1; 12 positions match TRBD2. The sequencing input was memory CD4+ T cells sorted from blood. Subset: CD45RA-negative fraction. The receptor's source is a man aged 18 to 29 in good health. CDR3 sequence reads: CATSRGTMRTSGDNEQFF. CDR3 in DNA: TGTGCCACCAGCAGAGGTACAATGAGGACTAGCGGGGACAATGAGCAGTTCTTC.